Sequencing of this T cell receptor (beta chain) was carried out in a study of blood T cell repertoires in COVID-19. Study background: COVID-19 samples collected from the United States, Italy and Spain covered acute and convalescent phases.

Assay: immunoSEQ multiplex PCR; the TCRdb copy retains only in-frame clones and omits some. The data contain hundreds of thousands of clones, around nine tenths of them singletons. Trimming took 0 bases from V and 2 from J, leaving 9 bases between them. This CDR3 is built from 15 residues. From germline, CDR1 is MNHEY and CDR2 SVGAGI. The rearrangement links TRBV6-5 to TRBJ2-3, with D hard to call. Sequencing was performed on peripheral blood. The receptor was isolated from a woman in her seventies with COVID-19, enrolled during active disease. The CDR3 sequence: CASSYSRVSTDTQYF. CDR3 in DNA: TGTGCCAGCAGTTACTCGAGAGTGTCCACAGATACGCAGTATTTT.